This T cell receptor beta chain was captured by sequencing in a study of regulatory T cells in long-lasting Graves disease. This clonotype turned up a few times. Germline lookup yields CDR1 DFQATT and CDR2 SNEGSKA (reference sequence). The CDR3 runs 15 residues. Between the trimmed V and J ends, which lost 0 bases and 3 bases, there was a span of 14 bases. Arm-PCR of CDR3 regions and iRepertoire HTBI primers were used to build TCR beta libraries. TCRdb called the multiplex PCR reads again in MiXCR, with one record for every CDR3 protein. This table holds 450,000 or so distinct CDR3 sequences, around 20% found once. The time point here: persistent/refractory GD, antithyroid drugs over 5 years with positive TRAb. There was RNA extracted from PBMCs, and the TCR library was made from it.

The source is a female donor with Graves disease. The chain links TRBV20-1 to TRBJ1-1; possible D gene TRBD1, 5 bases. This sample comprised peripheral blood mononuclear cells (PBMCs), obtained when the disease was refractory, from a patient treated with antithyroid drugs. CDR3 protein: CSAREGVGWYTEAFF. Written as DNA, the CDR3 is TGCAGTGCTAGAGAGGGGGTAGGTTGGTACACTGAAGCTTTCTTT.